This T cell receptor beta chain was recorded in a study of CD8 T cells in ankylosing spondylitis. Study-wide points: Clones tied to disease were said to be significantly enriched in matched ankylosing spondylitis synovial fluid. Some motif variants were previously reported in reactive arthritis synovial fluid and blood. CD8+ disease-linked clones were present at relatively low frequencies in blood. A TCR beta motif of roughly eight highly homologous variants seemed to mark ankylosing spondylitis blood.

Quantitative 5'-RACE with molecular barcodes was used to make the TCR beta libraries. TCRdb itself ran the 5' RACE reads through MiXCR, one entry per CDR3 protein. The sample yields roughly 400,000 distinct CDR3 sequences, approximately 20% seen once. V was shortened by 1 base and J by 5 bases, with 11 bases between the two germline ends. The CDR3 is 14 amino acids. CDR1 and CDR2 (germline): MNHEY, SMNVEV (reference sequence). Details on this clonotype: The target antigen is unknown.

This TCR came from a male donor with ankylosing spondylitis. The genes are TRBV27 and TRBJ1-1; D gene unclear. Material for sequencing was blood, either unsorted or a sorted T cell fraction (not recorded which). This CDR3 reads CASSLFSPITEAFF. Here the CDR3 DNA reads TGTGCCAGCAGTTTATTCTCGCCGATAACTGAAGCTTTCTTT.